This T cell receptor (beta chain) was sequenced for a study of shared clonotypes between healthy human individuals. Across the whole study: Serving as donors were two women and three men, whose ages spanned 18 to 49. General observations from the study: Clonotype sharing among donors, it was expected, would be affected by sequencing depth.

This clone was seen a few times. Its antigen is currently unknown. The assay ran at deep level. This table comes from immunoSEQ multiplex PCR, and its TCRdb copy is limited to in-frame clones, with some not included. The data contain 450,000 or so clones, approximately 71% of them singletons. Trimming cost V 4 bases and J 1 base, with 11 bases left between them. The CDR3 has 15 residues. Germline V gene lookup returns CDR1 MNHEY and CDR2 SMNVEV (reference sequence). The receptor was isolated from a woman aged 40-49 years in good health. Some clones in this sample may be carry-over from other donors' samples. The chain joins TRBV27 to TRBJ2-4; a possible D gene is TRBD1 (5 bases). Material: PBMCs. CDR3 region: CASSSTGLAKNIQYF. CDR3 nucleotide sequence: TGTGCCAGCAGTTCCACAGGTCTGGCCAAAAACATTCAGTACTTC.